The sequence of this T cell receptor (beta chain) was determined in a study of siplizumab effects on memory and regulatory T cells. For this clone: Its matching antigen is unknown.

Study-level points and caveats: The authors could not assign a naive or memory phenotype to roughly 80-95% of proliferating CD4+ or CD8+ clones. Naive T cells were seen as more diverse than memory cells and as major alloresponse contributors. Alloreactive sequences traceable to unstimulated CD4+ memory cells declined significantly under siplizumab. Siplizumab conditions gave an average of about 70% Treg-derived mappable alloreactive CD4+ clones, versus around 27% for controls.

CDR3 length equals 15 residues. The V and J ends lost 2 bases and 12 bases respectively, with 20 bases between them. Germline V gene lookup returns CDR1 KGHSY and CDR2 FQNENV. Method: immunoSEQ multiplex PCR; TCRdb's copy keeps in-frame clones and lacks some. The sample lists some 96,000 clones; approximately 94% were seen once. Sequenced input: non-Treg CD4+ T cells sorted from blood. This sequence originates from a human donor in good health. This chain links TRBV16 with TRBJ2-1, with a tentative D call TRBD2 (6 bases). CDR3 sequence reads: CASSQPGTLRRAQFF. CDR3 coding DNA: TGTGCCAGCAGCCAACCCGGGACTTTAAGAAGGGCGCAGTTCTTC.